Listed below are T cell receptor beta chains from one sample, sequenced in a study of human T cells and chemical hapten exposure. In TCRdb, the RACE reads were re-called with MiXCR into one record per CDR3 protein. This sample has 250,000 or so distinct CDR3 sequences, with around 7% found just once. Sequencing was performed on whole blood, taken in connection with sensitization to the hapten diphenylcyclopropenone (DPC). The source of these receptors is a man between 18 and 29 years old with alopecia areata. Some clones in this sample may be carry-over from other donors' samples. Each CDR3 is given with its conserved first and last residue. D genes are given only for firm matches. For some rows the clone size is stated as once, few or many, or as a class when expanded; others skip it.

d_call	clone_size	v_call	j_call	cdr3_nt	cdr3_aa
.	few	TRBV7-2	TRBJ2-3	TGTGCCAGCAGCTTAGACTGGGGCCTAGCCACAGATACGCAGTATTTT	CASSLDWGLATDTQYF
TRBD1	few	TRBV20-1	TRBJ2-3	TGCAGTGCTCCCGGCGACAGGGGTTCCATTGATACGCAGTATTTT	CSAPGDRGSIDTQYF
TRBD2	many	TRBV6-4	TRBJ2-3	TGTGCCAGCAGTGACTCCGCGGGGGGGCCAGATACGCAGTATTTT	CASSDSAGGPDTQYF
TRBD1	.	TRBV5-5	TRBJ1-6	TGTGCCAGCAGCTTGGACAGGGGAGATTCACCCCTCCACTTT	CASSLDRGDSPLHF
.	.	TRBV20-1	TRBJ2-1	TGCAGTGCTAGATCAACCTCCAAAAGACTGCCTAATGAGCAGTTCTTC	CSARSTSKRLPNEQFF
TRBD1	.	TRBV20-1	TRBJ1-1	TGCAGTGCTTGGACAGGGAACACTGAAGCTTTCTTT	CSAWTGNTEAFF
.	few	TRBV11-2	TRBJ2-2	TGTGCCAGCAACGCAGGGGTTACCGGGGAGCTGTTTTTT	CASNAGVTGELFF
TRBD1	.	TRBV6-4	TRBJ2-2	TGTGCCAGCAGTGACGGACAGGGGGCCGGGGAGCTGTTTTTT	CASSDGQGAGELFF
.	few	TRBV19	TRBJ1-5	TGTGCCAGTAGTATATCCGATGATTATCAGCCCCAGCATTTT	CASSISDDYQPQHF
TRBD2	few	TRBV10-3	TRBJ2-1	TGTGCCATCAGTGAATCGGGAGGCAATGAGCAGTTCTTC	CAISESGGNEQFF
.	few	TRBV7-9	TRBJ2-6	TGTGCCAGCAGCTTAGTCCAGGGAGGCTCTGGGGCCAACGTCCTGACTTTC	CASSLVQGGSGANVLTF
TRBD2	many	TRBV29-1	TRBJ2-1	TGCAGCGGGGGGGGTGGCCCCTACAATGAGCAGTTCTTC	CSGGGGPYNEQFF
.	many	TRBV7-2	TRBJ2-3	TGTGCCAGCAGGGGCAGCACAGATACGCAGTATTTT	CASRGSTDTQYF
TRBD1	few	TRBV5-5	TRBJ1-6	TGTGCCAGCAGCCCACGACAGGGTGTGAACTCACCCCTCCACTTT	CASSPRQGVNSPLHF
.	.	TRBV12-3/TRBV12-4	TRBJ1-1	TGTGCCAGCAGTACAACCGGGACGGGGAACACTGAAGCTTTCTTT	CASSTTGTGNTEAFF
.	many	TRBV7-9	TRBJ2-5	TGTGCCAGCAGCCCCGGCCCGATCAGGGAGACCCAGTACTTC	CASSPGPIRETQYF
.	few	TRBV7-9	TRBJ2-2	TGTGCCAGCAGCTTAGGGAAAATCAACACCGGGGAGCTGTTTTTT	CASSLGKINTGELFF
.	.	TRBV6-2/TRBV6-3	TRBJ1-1	TGTGCCAGCAGTTACTACAGGGAATTTGGGAACACTGAAGCTTTCTTT	CASSYYREFGNTEAFF
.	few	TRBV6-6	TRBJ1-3	TGTGCCAGCAGAAACGAGCCTGGAAACACCATATATTTT	CASRNEPGNTIYF
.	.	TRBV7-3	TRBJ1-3	TGTGCCAGCAGCTTAACGGGTTCAAGCTCTGGAAACACCATATATTTT	CASSLTGSSSGNTIYF
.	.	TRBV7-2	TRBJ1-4	TGTGCCAGCAGCTTCGAGACAAATGAAAAACTGTTTTTT	CASSFETNEKLFF
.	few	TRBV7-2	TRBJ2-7	TGTGCCAGCAGCCCGACAGGGAGGGGAACCTACGAGCAGTACTTC	CASSPTGRGTYEQYF
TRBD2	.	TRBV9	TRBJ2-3	TGTGCCAGCAGCGTAGCGGGCATGGGGACTACTTTTCCGCAGTATTTT	CASSVAGMGTTFPQYF
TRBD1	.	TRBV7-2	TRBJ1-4	TGTGCCAGCAGCGAAGGACAGGGGCCCGGCCTGAATGAAAAACTGTTTTTT	CASSEGQGPGLNEKLFF
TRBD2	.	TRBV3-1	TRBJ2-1	TGTGCCAGCAGCCATGGACTAGCCCGGGAGCAGTTCTTC	CASSHGLAREQFF
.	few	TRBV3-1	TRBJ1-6	TGTGCCAGCAGGGTACAGGGCTCACCCCTCCACTTT	CASRVQGSPLHF
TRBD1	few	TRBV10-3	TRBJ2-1	TGTGCCATCAGTGGGCCCGGGACAGGGGGCGAGTACCCGGATGGGTATGAGCAGTTCTTC	CAISGPGTGGEYPDGYEQFF
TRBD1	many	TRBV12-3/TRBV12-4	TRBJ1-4	TGTGCCAGCAGACCCACCGGGACAGGGGGAGAAAAACTGTTTTTT	CASRPTGTGGEKLFF
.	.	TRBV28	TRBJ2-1	TGTGCCAGCAGTTTGCGCCGGGGTGAGCAGTTCTTC	CASSLRRGEQFF
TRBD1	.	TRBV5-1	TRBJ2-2	TGCGCCAGCAGCAGACAGGGGGCTGCGAACACCGGGGAGCTGTTTTTT	CASSRQGAANTGELFF
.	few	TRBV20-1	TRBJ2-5	TGCAGTGCTAGTGGTACCGGAGAGACCCAGTACTTC	CSASGTGETQYF
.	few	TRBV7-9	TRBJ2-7	TGTGCCAGCAGCCAGCAGACCTACGAGCAGTACTTC	CASSQQTYEQYF
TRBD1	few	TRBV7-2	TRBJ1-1	TGTGCCAGCAGCAGAGGGGACAGGGTCAACACTGAAGCTTTCTTT	CASSRGDRVNTEAFF
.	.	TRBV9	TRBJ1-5	TGTGCCAGCAGCGTCAGGGAGAATCAGCCCCAGCATTTT	CASSVRENQPQHF
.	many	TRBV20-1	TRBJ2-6	TGCAGTGCTAGGGGGGAGTCCTCTGGGGCCAACGTCCTGACTTTC	CSARGESSGANVLTF
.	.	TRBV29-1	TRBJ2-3	TGCAGCGTTGAAGGTAAAACAGATACGCAGTATTTT	CSVEGKTDTQYF
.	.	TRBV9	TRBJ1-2	TGTGCCAGCAGCGTAGTGGGGGGACACGGCTACACCTTC	CASSVVGGHGYTF
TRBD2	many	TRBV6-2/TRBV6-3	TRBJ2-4	TGTGCCAGCAGTTATGGGGGGGGAGCCAAAAACATTCAGTACTTC	CASSYGGGAKNIQYF
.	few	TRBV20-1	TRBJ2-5	TGCAGTGCTAGTAGGTGGGAAGAGACCCAGTACTTC	CSASRWEETQYF
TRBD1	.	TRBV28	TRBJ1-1	TGTGCCAGCAGTGGACAGGCGTTTTCGAACACTGAAGCTTTCTTT	CASSGQAFSNTEAFF
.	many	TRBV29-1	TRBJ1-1	TGCAGCGCTCCGACGGCAGGGCCGAACACTGAAGCTTTCTTT	CSAPTAGPNTEAFF
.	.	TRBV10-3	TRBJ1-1	TGTGCCATCCAAGGGAACACTGAAGCTTTCTTT	CAIQGNTEAFF
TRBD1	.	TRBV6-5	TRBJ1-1	TGTGCCAGCACAGTACCGGGACAGGGCACTGAAGCTTTCTTT	CASTVPGQGTEAFF
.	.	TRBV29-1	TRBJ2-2	TGCAGCGTAACAGCTAGCTCCCTCTACACCGGGGAGCTGTTTTTT	CSVTASSLYTGELFF
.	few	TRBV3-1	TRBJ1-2	TGTGCCAGCAGCCAAGACCGGGTTACCTATGGCTACACCTTC	CASSQDRVTYGYTF
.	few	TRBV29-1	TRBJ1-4	TGCAGCGTCAGAGGGCGAGGAATAACTAATGAAAAACTGTTTTTT	CSVRGRGITNEKLFF
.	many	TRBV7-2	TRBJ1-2	TGTGCCAGCAGCTTAAGAAGGGGCCGAAACTATGGCTACACCTTC	CASSLRRGRNYGYTF
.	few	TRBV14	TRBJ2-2	TGTGCCAGCAGCCAAGGGTATAAACACAATACCGGGGAGCTGTTTTTT	CASSQGYKHNTGELFF